Shown below are 8 T cell receptor beta chains from a single sample sequenced in a study of blood T cell repertoires in COVID-19 (TCRdb year 2020). Library prep was done by the immunoSEQ multiplex PCR assay. TCRdb provides this immuneACCESS table in a form limited to in-frame rearrangements. Some clones are lacking; in checked studies, under half of them reflect an unresolved V gene, and why the rest are absent is not known. This sample is represented by 200,000 to 250,000 clones; about 86% of them were singletons. The top ten clonotypes cover around 3% of the sample. Material for sequencing was peripheral blood. These receptors originate from a woman in her 30s who had recovered from COVID-19.

The V gene is TRBV7-3, the J gene TRBJ1-6; D gene uncertain. The germline CDR1 and CDR2 sequences are SGHTA and FQGTGA. Trimming cost V 5 bases and J 15 bases, with 14 bases left between them. The CDR3 length is 12 residues. The CDR3 nucleotides read TGTGCCAGCAGCGGTCCGGGATCGCTCCTCCACTTT. Translated, it gives CASSGPGSLLHF.

The chain uses TRBV6-5 and TRBJ1-1; D is uncertain. CDR1 and CDR2 (germline): MNHEY, SVGAGI. CDR3 length: 13 amino acids. With 7 bases removed from V and 0 bases from J, the gap between germline ends came to 9 bases. As DNA, the CDR3 is TGTGCCAGCATAACATTCGTGAACACTGAAGCTTTCTTT. Translation: CASITFVNTEAFF.

The J gene is TRBJ1-6, the V gene TRBV9; 9 bases line up with TRBD1. CDR1 and CDR2 from the germline V gene are SGDLS and YYNGEE. This CDR3 has 14 residues. V was pared by 3 bases and J by 9 bases, with 4 bases of the junction left unmatched. This CDR3 is CASSAGTGSSPLHF. For the CDR3, the DNA is TGTGCCAGCAGCGCCGGGACAGGGAGTTCACCCCTCCACTTT.

The chain is built from TRBV5-1 and TRBJ1-2, with 8 bases lining up with TRBD1. From germline, CDR1 is SGHRS and CDR2 YFSETQ. There are 15 residues in the CDR3. V lost 6 bases, J lost 2 bases, and 9 bases stayed unmatched. CDR3 residues: CASTKAGGGNYGYTF. The CDR3 region has the DNA TGCGCCAGCACCAAGGCAGGGGGCGGCAACTATGGCTACACCTTC.

The chain employs TRBV6-2 or TRBV6-3 and TRBJ1-2; 8 nucleotides match TRBD1. The germline gives CDR1 MNHEY, CDR2 SVGEGT. The CDR3 consists of 17 residues. V shed 6 bases, J shed 4 bases, and the junction held 16 bases outside the gene matches. The CDR3 region has the DNA TGTGCCAGCAGATACGCGGACAGGGTTGTCGGGGGCTATGGCTACACCTTC. It yields the protein CASRYADRVVGGYGYTF.

V is TRBV18 and J is TRBJ1-1; 8 bases line up with TRBD1. V gave up 3 bases and J gave up 2 bases; unmatched junction bases: 8. This CDR3 has 16 residues. CDR1 and CDR2 from the germline V gene are KGHSH and LQKENI. In nucleotides, the CDR3 is TGTGCCAGCTCACCCGTGACAGGGGCGGGAAACACTGAAGCTTTCTTT. Protein product: CASSPVTGAGNTEAFF.

The chain uses TRBV3-1 (or the pseudogene TRBV3-2) and TRBJ2-2, with 9 bases matching TRBD1. V gave up 5 bases and J gave up 3 bases; unmatched junction bases: 10. The CDR3 spans 17 residues. Germline assignment: CDR1 LGHDT and CDR2 YNNKEL (reference sequence). CDR3 in amino acids: CASSSGTGLKDTGELFF. The CDR3 coding sequence is TGTGCCAGCAGCTCAGGGACAGGGCTGAAGGACACCGGGGAGCTGTTTTTT.

The V and J genes are TRBV7-6 and TRBJ1-6; TRBD1 might be the D (5 bases). Germline CDR1 and CDR2: SGHVS and FNYEAQ. This CDR3 comprises 17 residues. V shed 2 bases and J shed 9 bases, with 20 bases lying between them. In nucleotides, the CDR3 is TGTGCCAGCAGCTTAACCCAGGGTGGATTCTCAGGTTCACCCCTCCACTTT. Translation gives CASSLTQGGFSGSPLHF.